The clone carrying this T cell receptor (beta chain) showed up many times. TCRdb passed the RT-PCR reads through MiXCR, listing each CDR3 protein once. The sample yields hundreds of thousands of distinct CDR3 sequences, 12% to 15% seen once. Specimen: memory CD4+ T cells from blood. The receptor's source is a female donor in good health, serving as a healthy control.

The chain's CDR3 is CSVVQSSNQPQHF. The CDR3 nucleotides are TGCAGCGTTGTCCAGTCTAGCAATCAGCCCCAGCATTTT. The chain recombines TRBV29-1 with TRBJ1-5; no reliable D call. V lost 4 bases to trimming and J lost 0 bases, with 7 bases between them. CDR1 and CDR2 (germline): SQVTM, ANQGSEA. This CDR3 spans 13 amino acids.